This T cell receptor beta chain was found in a study of post-analysis software for immune sequencing data. Unique molecular identifiers featured in each of the TCR beta cDNA libraries. Using its own MiXCR run on the PCR reads, TCRdb lists one record per CDR3 protein. The sample has 380,000 or so distinct CDR3 sequences, about a third seen once; the top ten hold 10% to 15%. A few counts support this clonotype. As yet, its antigen is unknown. This CDR3 is built from 13 residues. Germline values: CDR1 DFQATT, CDR2 SNEGSKA (reference sequence). Trimming took 6 bases from V and 2 from J; bases not matched to a gene: 7. Findings of the study overall: Controls showed lower frequencies than patients for five or six TRBV segments, and TRBV5-6, TRBV5-1 and TRBV20-1 were among these. Controls showed significantly higher normalized Chao1 diversity than did multiple sclerosis patients. Strong co-clustering by F measure was seen for same-batch samples.

The chain couples TRBV20-1 to TRBJ2-7; 7 bases match TRBD1. The sequence was obtained from a girl aged 10-17 years with multiple sclerosis. Sequenced sample: blood. In DNA form, the CDR3 reads TGCAGTGCATCCCGACAGGGCCCCTACGAGCAGTACTTC. Protein: CSASRQGPYEQYF.